This T cell receptor beta chain came from a study of cytotoxic CD8 clonotypes in ibrutinib-treated CLL. Study-wide context: IGHV unmutated 17; relapsed/refractory 10 to 11; treatment-naive approximately 16. Mean values per sample were a few hundred thousand productive templates and roughly 90,000 productive rearrangements.

A note on this clone: Its antigen is not identified.

Using immunoSEQ multiplex PCR, the repertoire was profiled, and TCRdb retains in-frame clones only, with some absent. The table shows around 150,000 clones, with approximately 80% occurring only once. Trimming removed 1 base from V and 4 bases from J, with 5 bases in between. Germline V gene data show CDR1 as GTSNPN and CDR2 as SVGIG (reference sequence). The CDR3 consists of 11 residues. Findings and caveats of the study: Shared public clonotypes were rare, and on treatment they either got smaller or stayed the same. T-cell clonality at baseline went above that of age-matched healthy donors and rose and fell with circulating CD8+ T-cell counts.

Material: PBMCs, obtained after 36 months of ibrutinib treatment. The V gene is TRBV30, the J gene TRBJ2-7; D not resolved. This receptor was identified in a human donor with chronic lymphocytic leukemia. The CDR3 region is CAWSEAYEQYF. CDR3 bases: TGTGCCTGGAGTGAAGCGTACGAGCAGTACTTC.